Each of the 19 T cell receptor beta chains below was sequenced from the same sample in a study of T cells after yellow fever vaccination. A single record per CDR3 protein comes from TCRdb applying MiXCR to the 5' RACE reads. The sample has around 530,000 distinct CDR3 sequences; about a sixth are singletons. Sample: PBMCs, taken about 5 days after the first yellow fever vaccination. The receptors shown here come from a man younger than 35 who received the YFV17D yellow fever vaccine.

CDR3: CASNKPTVNTGELFF. CDR3 DNA sequence: TGTGCCAGCAACAAGCCGACAGTGAACACCGGGGAGCTGTTTTTT. J is TRBJ2-2 and V is TRBV6-1; tentatively, D is TRBD1 (5 bases). With 7 bases removed from V and 1 base from J, the gap between germline ends came to 13 bases. CDR3 size: 15 residues. The V gene's germline CDR1 is MNHNS and CDR2 SASEGT.

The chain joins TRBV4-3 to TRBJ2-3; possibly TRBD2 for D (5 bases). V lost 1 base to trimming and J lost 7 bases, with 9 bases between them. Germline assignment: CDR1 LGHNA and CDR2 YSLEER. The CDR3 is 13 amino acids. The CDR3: CASSQAGKNTQYF. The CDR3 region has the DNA TGCGCCAGCAGCCAAGCGGGGAAGAATACGCAGTATTTT.

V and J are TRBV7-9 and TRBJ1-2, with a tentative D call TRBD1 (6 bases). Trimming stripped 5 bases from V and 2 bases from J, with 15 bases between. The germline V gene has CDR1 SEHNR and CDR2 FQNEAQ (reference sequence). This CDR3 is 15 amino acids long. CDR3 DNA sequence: TGTGCCAGCAGCGGGCGGGGGGGGCTGAACTATGGCTACACCTTC. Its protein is CASSGRGGLNYGYTF.

CDR3 nucleotides: TGTGCCAGCACCCCGACGGCCCGGAGGGTGTTCAATGAGCAGTTCTTC. Protein sequence: CASTPTARRVFNEQFF. The genes are TRBV12-3 or TRBV12-4 and TRBJ2-1; a weak D match, TRBD2 (6 bases). Trimming took off 7 bases at V and 6 bases at J, with 22 bases between the two ends. This CDR3 is built from 16 residues.

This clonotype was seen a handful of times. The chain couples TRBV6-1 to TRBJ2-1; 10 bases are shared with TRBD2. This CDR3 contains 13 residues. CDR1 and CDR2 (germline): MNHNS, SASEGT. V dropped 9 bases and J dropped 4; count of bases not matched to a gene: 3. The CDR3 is CASGTSEYNEQFF. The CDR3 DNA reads TGTGCCAGTGGGACTAGCGAGTACAATGAGCAGTTCTTC.

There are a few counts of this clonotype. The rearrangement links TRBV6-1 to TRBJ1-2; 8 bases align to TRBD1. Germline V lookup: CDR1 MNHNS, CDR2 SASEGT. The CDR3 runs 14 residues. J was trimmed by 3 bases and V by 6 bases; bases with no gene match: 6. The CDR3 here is CASSRTGSHYGYTF. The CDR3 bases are TGTGCCAGCAGCCGGACAGGGTCTCACTATGGCTACACCTTC.

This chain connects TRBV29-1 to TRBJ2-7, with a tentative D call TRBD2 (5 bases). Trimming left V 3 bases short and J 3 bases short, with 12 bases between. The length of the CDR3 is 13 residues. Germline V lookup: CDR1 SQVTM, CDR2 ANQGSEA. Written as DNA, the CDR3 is TGCAGCGTTGACTTTGCTGGGAGCTACGAGCAGTACTTC. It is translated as CSVDFAGSYEQYF.

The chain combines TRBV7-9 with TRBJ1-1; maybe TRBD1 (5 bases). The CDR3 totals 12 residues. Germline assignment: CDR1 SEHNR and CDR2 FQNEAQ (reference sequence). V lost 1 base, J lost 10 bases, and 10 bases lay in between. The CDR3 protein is CASSLVRGVAFF. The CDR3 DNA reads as TGTGCCAGCAGCTTAGTTCGGGGGGTAGCTTTCTTT.

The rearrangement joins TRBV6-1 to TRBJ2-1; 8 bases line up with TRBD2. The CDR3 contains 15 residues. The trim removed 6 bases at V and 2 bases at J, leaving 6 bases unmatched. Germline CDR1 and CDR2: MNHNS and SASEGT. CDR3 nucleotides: TGTGCCAGCAGAAACCTAGCGGGTCCCTACAATGAGCAGTTCTTC. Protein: CASRNLAGPYNEQFF.

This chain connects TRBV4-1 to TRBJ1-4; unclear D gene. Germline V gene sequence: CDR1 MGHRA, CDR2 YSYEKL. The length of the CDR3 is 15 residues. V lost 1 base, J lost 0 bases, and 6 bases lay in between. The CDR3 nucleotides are TGCGCCAGCAGCCAAGTACATACAACTAATGAAAAACTGTTTTTT. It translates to CASSQVHTTNEKLFF.

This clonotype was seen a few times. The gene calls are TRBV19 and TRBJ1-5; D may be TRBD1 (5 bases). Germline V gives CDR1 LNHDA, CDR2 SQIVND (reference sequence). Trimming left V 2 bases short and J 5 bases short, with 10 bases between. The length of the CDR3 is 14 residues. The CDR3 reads CASSIPGRDQPQHF. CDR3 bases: TGTGCCAGTAGTATACCAGGGCGGGATCAGCCCCAGCATTTT.

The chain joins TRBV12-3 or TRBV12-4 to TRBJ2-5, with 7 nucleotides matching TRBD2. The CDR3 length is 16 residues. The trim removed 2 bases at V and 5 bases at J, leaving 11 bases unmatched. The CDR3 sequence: CASSLIGRGEGETQYF. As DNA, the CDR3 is TGTGCCAGCAGTTTAATCGGGAGAGGGGAGGGCGAGACCCAGTACTTC.

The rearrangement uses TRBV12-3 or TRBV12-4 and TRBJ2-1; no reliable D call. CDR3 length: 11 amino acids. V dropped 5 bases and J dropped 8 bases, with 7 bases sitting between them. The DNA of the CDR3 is TGTGCCAGCAGTCCTTACCATGAGCAGTTCTTC. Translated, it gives CASSPYHEQFF.

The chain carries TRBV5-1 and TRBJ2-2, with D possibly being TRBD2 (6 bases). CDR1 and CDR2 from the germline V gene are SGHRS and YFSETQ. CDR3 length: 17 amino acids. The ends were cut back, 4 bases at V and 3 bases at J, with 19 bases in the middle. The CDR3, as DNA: TGCGCCAGCAGCCCACCGGAGCACTCGGGGGACACCGGGGAGCTGTTTTTT. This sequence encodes CASSPPEHSGDTGELFF. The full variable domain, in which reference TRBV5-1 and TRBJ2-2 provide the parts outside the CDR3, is KAGVTQTPRYLIKTRGQQVTLSCSPISGHRSVSWYQQTPGQGLQFLFEYFSETQRNKGNFPGRFSGRQFSNSRSEMNVSTLELGDSALYLCASSPPEHSGDTGELFFGEGSRLTVL.

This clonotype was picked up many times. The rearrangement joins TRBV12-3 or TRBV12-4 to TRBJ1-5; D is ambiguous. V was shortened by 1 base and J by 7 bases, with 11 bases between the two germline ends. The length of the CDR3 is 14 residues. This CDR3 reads CASSLGWVSQPQHF. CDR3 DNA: TGTGCCAGCAGTTTAGGGTGGGTCAGCCAGCCCCAGCATTTT.

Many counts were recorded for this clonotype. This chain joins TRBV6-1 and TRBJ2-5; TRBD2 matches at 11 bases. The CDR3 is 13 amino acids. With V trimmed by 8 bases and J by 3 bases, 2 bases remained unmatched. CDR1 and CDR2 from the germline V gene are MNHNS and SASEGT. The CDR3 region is CASLGLAEETQYF. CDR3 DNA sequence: TGTGCCAGCCTGGGACTAGCGGAAGAGACCCAGTACTTC.

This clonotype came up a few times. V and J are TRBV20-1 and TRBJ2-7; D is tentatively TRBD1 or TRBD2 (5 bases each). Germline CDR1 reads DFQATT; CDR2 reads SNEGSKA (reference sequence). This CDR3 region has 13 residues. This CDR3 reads CSARDGDAYEQYV. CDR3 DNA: TGTAGTGCTAGAGACGGGGACGCCTACGAGCAGTACGTC.

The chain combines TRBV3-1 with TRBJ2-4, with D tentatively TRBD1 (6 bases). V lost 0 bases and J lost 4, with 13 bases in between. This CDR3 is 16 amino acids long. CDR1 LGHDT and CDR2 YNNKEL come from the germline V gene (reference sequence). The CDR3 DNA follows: TGTGCCAGCAGCCAAGAAACCAGGGGCGAAAAAAACATTCAGTACTTC. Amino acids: CASSQETRGEKNIQYF.

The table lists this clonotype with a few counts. The CDR3 DNA follows: TGTGCCAGCAGTTCCCTGATTGGGTCTCTTTATGGCTACACCTTC. It yields the protein CASSSLIGSLYGYTF. The gene calls are TRBV12-3 or TRBV12-4 and TRBJ1-2; D is undetermined. The length of the CDR3 is 15 residues. The V end was cut by 4 bases, the J end by 5 bases, with 17 bases between.